The present entry profiles one TCR beta chain with its context. PCR amplification relied on 60 Vbeta primers (plus 13 Jbeta primers). Clones were sequenced by immunoSEQ multiplex PCR, and TCRdb holds only the in-frame ones, with some missing. The sample shows some 100,000 clones, more than 65% of them seen only once. The record originates from a study of cytomegalovirus exposure and HLA in healthy donors. V shed 2 bases, J shed 9 bases, and the junction held 9 bases outside the gene matches. CDR1 is SGHAT and CDR2 is FQNNGV in the germline V gene. This CDR3 has 15 residues. This sequence joins TRBV11-2 and TRBJ2-1, with 8 positions matching TRBD1. The clonotype comes from a woman between 18 and 29 years old in good health and CMV-seronegative. Sequencing was performed on PBMCs. The CDR3 here is CASSLLPGQAIEQFF. CDR3 bases: TGTGCCAGCAGCTTATTACCGGGACAGGCTATTGAGCAGTTCTTC.